The sequence of this T cell receptor beta chain was determined in a study of blood T cell repertoires in COVID-19. About the research overall: The samples span acute and convalescent COVID-19 from the United States, Italy and Spain. The analysed material was cDNA or gDNA that came from T cells, B-cell-depleted T cells, or PBMCs.

As handled by the study authors: Amplification of reference gene primers provided the estimated nucleated cell counts. Sequencing used immunoSEQ multiplex PCR; TCRdb keeps in-frame clones, though not all of them. The D gene and trimming were derived from the DNA, and the V and J assignments and clone size from that table. The repertoire holds roughly 300,000 clones, 80% to 90% seen once, with about 7.8% in the top ten. This clone was counted a single time. The TCR was taken from a woman between 45 and 60 years old who had recovered from COVID-19. Sequenced input: peripheral blood.

CDR3 in DNA: TGTGCCAGCAGCCAATCTGGAGGACGAGAGACCCAGTACTTC. Translation: CASSQSGGRETQYF. V is TRBV4-2 and J is TRBJ2-5; D is possibly TRBD2 (5 bases). The length of the CDR3 is 14 residues. From germline, CDR1 is LGHNA and CDR2 YNFKEQ. With 2 bases removed from V and 4 bases from J, the gap between germline ends came to 11 bases.